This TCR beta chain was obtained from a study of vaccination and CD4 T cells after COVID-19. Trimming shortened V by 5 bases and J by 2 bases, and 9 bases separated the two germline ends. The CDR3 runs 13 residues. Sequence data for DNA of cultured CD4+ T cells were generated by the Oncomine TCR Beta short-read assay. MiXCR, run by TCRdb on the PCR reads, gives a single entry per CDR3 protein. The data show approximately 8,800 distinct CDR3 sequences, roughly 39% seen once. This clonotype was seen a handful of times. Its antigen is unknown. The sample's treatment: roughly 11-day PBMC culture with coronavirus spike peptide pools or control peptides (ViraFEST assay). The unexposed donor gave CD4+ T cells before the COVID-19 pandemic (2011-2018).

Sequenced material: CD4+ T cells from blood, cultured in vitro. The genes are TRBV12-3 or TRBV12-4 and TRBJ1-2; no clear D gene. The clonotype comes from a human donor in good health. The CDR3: CASSPNGNYGYTF. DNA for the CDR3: TGTGCCAGCAGTCCTAACGGGAACTATGGCTACACCTTC.